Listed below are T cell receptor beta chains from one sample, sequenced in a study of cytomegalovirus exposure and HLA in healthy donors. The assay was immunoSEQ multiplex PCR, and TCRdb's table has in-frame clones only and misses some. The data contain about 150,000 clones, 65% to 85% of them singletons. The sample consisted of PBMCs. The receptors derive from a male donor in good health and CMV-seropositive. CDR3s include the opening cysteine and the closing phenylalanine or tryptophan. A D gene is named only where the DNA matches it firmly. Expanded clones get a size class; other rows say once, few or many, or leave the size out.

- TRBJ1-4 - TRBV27 TGTGCCAGCAGTCCCTCCGGGTCGGGGGGCCTAAATGAAAAACTGTTTTTT CASSPSGSGGLNEKLFF
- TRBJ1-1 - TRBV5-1 TGCGCCAGCAGCCCGACAGGCATGAACACTGAAGCTTTCTTT CASSPTGMNTEAFF
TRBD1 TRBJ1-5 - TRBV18 TGTGCCAGCTCACCGGGACAGGGGACCCAGCCCCAGCATTTT CASSPGQGTQPQHF
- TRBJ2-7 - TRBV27 TGTGCCAGCAGGCCATACACAGGGACGGGCTACGAGCAGTACTTC CASRPYTGTGYEQYF
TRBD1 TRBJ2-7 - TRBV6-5 TGTGCCAGCAGCCGATTCCCGGGACAGGGAAGCGAGCAGTACTTC CASSRFPGQGSEQYF
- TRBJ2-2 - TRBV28 TGTGCCAGCAGTTACTCCGGGACATCGAACACCGGGGAGCTGTTTTTT CASSYSGTSNTGELFF
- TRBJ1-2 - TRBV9 TGTGCCAGCACGCAAAACAGGGTGAATGGCTACACCTTC CASTQNRVNGYTF
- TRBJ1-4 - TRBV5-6 TGTGCCAGCAGCTTGAATGGAGCAGGGGCGAATGAAAAACTGTTTTTT CASSLNGAGANEKLFF
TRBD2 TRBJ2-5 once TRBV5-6 TGTGCCAGCAGCTTGCTAGCGGGAGGGTACCAAGAGACCCAGTACTTC CASSLLAGGYQETQYF
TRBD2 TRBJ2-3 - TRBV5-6 TGTGCCAGCAGCTTGGGGGTACTAACTAGCGGGAGTACTGATACGCAGTATTTT CASSLGVLTSGSTDTQYF
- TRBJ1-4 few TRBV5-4 TGTGCCAGCAGCACCAACAGGGCAGTTGATGAAAAACTGTTTTTT CASSTNRAVDEKLFF
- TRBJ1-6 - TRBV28 TGTGCCAGCACCGGGGGGCTGGGTTCACCCCTCCACTTT CASTGGLGSPLHF
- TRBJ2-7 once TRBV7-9 TGTGCCAGCAGCACACAGGGGAGGGAGCAGTACTTC CASSTQGREQYF
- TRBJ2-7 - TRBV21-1 TGTGCCAGCAGCATCCTCGGGACTAGCGGGCGGAAAGAGCAGTACTTC CASSILGTSGRKEQYF
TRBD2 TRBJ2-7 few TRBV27 TGTGCCAGCAGCTACACTGCGGGACTAGCGGGCAGCGAGCAGTACTTC CASSYTAGLAGSEQYF
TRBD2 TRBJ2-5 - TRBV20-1 TGCAGTGGTGCGGGAGAAGAGACCCAGTACTTC CSGAGEETQYF
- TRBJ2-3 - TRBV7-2 TGTGCCAGCAGCTTCCGAAGCGGCAGCACAGATACGCAGTATTTT CASSFRSGSTDTQYF
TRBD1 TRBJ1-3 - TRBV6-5 TGTGCCAGCAGCCAAGCAGGGGGCTATGGAAACACCATATATTTT CASSQAGGYGNTIYF
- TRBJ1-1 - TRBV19 TGTGCCAGTAGTACTGGACAGAGGTGGTCGAACACTGAAGCTTTCTTT CASSTGQRWSNTEAFF
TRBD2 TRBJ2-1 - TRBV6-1 TGTGCCGGTCGCGGGGGGAGAGGATACAATGAGCAGTTCTTC CAGRGGRGYNEQFF
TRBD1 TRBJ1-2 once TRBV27 TGTGCCAGCAGTTCCGGGACAGTCCATGGCTACACCTTC CASSSGTVHGYTF
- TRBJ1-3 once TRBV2 TGTGCCAGCAGTGACCCGCGCTCTGGAAACACCATATATTTT CASSDPRSGNTIYF
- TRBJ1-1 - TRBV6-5 TGTGCCAGCACCATGGATGGGGGGGTAAATACTGAAGCTTTCTTT CASTMDGGVNTEAFF
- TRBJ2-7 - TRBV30 TGTGCCTGGAGTGTAGGTCTGGCAGGTCAGAGCGAGCAGTACTTC CAWSVGLAGQSEQYF
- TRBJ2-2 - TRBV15 TGTGCCACCAGCAGGCCCCTAGCGCTGAACACCGGGGAGCTGTTTTTT CATSRPLALNTGELFF
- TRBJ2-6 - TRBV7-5 TGTGTCAGAAGCTTACAGGGGTGCTACTCTGGGGCCAACGTCCTGACTTTC CVRSLQGCYSGANVLTF
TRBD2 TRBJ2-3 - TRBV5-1 TGCGCCAGCAGCTACATAGCGGGGAGCACAGATACGCAGTATTTT CASSYIAGSTDTQYF
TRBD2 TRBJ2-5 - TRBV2 TGTGCCAGCAGTGAACGGGGGCGGACTAGCGGGCGGCAAGAGACCCAGTACTTC CASSERGRTSGRQETQYF
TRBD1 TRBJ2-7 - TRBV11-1 TGTGCCAGCAGCTTAGCGGGCACCAGGGGGCGCCGGGAGCAGTACTTC CASSLAGTRGRREQYF
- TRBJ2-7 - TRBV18 TGTGCCAGCTCACCACAGGCCGTGGCGGTAGCCGAGCAGTACTTC CASSPQAVAVAEQYF
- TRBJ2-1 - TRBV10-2 TGCGCCAGCGATCCCGGGACTCAGAATGAGCAGTTCTTC CASDPGTQNEQFF
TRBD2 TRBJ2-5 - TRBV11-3 TGTGCCAGCAGCCTAGGTACAGCGGGACAAGAGACCCAGTACTTC CASSLGTAGQETQYF
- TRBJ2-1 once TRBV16 TGTGCCAGCAGCCAACTTCTCAATGAGCAGTTCTTC CASSQLLNEQFF
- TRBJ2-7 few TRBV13 TGTGCCAGCAGCGCTCGGTACGAGCAGTACTTC CASSARYEQYF
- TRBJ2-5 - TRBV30 TGTGCCTGGAGACTAGCCGAGACCCAGTACTTC CAWRLAETQYF
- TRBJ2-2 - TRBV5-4 TGTGCCAGCAGCCCCAACCCTTCGGCCGGGGAGCTGTTTTTT CASSPNPSAGELFF
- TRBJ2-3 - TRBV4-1 TGCGCCAGCAGCCAAGCAGACACAGATACGCAGTATTTT CASSQADTDTQYF
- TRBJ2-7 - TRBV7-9 TGTGCCAGCAGCTTAGCCCCAGGGGCCTACGAGCAGTACTTC CASSLAPGAYEQYF
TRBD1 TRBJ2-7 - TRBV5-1 TGCGCCAGCAGCACCGGACAGGGGTGGGAGCAGTACTTC CASSTGQGWEQYF
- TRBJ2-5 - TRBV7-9 TGTTCCAACAGCGACCCCCTCGGCGGAGGGGATCAAGAGACCCAGTACTTC CSNSDPLGGGDQETQYF
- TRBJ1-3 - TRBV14 TGTGCCAGCAGCCAAGCTACAGGCACTTCTGGAAACACCATATATTTT CASSQATGTSGNTIYF
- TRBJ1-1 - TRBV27 TGTGCCAGCAGTTTATTTTTCGGGAACACTGAAGCTTTCTTT CASSLFFGNTEAFF
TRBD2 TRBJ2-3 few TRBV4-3 TGCGCCAGCAGCCAATTAGCGGGAGCCCATACGCAGTATTTT CASSQLAGAHTQYF
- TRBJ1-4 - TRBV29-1 TGCAGCGTCAGGGATAATAATGAAAAACTGTTTTTT CSVRDNNEKLFF
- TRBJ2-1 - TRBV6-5 TGTGCCAGCAGTTACTCCCGACTAGTGACTGAGCAGTTCTTC CASSYSRLVTEQFF
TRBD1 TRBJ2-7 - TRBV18 TGTGCCAGCTCACCACCCGGGACAGGGAAGTCCTACGAGCAGTACTTC CASSPPGTGKSYEQYF